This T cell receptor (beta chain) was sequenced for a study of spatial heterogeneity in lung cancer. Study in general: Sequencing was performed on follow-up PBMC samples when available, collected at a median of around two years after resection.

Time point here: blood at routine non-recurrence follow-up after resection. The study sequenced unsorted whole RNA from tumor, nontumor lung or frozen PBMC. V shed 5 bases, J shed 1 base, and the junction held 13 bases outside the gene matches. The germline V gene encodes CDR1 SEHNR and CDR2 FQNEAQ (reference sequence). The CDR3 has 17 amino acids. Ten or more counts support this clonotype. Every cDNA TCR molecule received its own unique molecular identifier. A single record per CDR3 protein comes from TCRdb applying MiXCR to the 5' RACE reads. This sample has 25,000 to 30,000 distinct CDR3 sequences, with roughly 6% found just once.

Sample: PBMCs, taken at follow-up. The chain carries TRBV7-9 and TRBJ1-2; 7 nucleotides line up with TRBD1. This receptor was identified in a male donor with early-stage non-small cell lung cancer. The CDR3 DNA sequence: TGTGCCAGCAGCGAGGGACAGCCCGGCGGGAATAACTATGGCTACACCTTC. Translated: CASSEGQPGGNNYGYTF.